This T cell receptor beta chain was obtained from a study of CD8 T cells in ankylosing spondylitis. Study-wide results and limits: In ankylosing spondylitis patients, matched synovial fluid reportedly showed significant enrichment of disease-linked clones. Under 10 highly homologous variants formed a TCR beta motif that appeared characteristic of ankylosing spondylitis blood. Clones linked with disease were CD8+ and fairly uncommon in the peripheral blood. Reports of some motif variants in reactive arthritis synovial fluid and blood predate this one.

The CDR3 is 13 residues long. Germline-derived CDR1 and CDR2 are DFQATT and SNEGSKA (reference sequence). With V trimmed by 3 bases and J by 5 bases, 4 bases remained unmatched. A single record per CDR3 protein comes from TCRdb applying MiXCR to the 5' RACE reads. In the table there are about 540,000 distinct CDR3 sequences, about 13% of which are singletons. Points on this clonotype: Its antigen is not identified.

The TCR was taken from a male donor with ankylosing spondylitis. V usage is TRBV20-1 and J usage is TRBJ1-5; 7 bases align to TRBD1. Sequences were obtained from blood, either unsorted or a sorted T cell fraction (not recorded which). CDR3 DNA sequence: TGCAGTGCTAGGACAGGGAAGGATCAGCCCCAGCATTTT. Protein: CSARTGKDQPQHF.